The 21 T cell receptor beta chains reported below all come from one sample, sequenced in a study of blood T cell repertoires in COVID-19. Profiling relied on immunoSEQ multiplex PCR, and the TCRdb table lists in-frame clones only, not all of them. The table has about 160,000 clones, approximately 93% seen once. Sequenced input: peripheral blood. Every receptor here comes from an older woman with COVID-19, enrolled during active disease.

The chain carries TRBV6-5 and TRBJ1-6; D is ambiguous. V shed 4 bases and J shed 7 bases, with 14 bases lying between them. The CDR3 length is 15 residues. Germline CDR1 and CDR2: MNHEY and SVGAGI. The CDR3 spells CASSSIRTGNSPLHF. CDR3 nucleotides: TGTGCCAGCAGTTCGATTCGGACGGGAAATTCACCCCTCCACTTT.

V is TRBV3-1 (or the pseudogene TRBV3-2) and J is TRBJ1-1; D is uncertain. There are 13 residues in the CDR3. CDR1 and CDR2 from the germline V gene are LGHDT and YNNKEL (reference sequence). The V end was cut by 3 bases, the J end by 7 bases, with 12 bases between. As DNA, the CDR3 is TGTGCCAGCAGCCACAAGATCGGTGGTGAAGCTTTCTTT. Its protein is CASSHKIGGEAFF.

This chain joins TRBV18 and TRBJ1-2; 8 positions agree with TRBD1. The CDR3 is made up of 15 amino acids. With V trimmed by 6 bases and J by 7 bases, 13 bases remained unmatched. Germline assignment: CDR1 KGHSH and CDR2 LQKENI. The CDR3 loop is CASSKGTGVLGGYTF. The CDR3 bases are TGTGCCAGCTCGAAAGGGACAGGTGTTTTAGGTGGCTACACCTTC.

V and J are TRBV3-1 (or the pseudogene TRBV3-2) and TRBJ2-2; tentatively, D is TRBD2 (5 bases). The V end was cut by 1 base, the J end by 4 bases, with 7 bases between. The germline CDR1 and CDR2 sequences are LGHDT and YNNKEL (reference sequence). The CDR3 contains 14 residues. DNA of the CDR3: TGTGCCAGCAGCCAAGGTCGGGGCACCGGGGAGCTGTTTTTT. It specifies CASSQGRGTGELFF.

Worth noting for this clone: Different DNA sequences within this sample yield the same CDR3. This chain uses TRBV29-1 with TRBJ2-1; TRBD1 is a possible D gene (6 bases). Germline lookup yields CDR1 SQVTM and CDR2 ANQGSEA. V was clipped by 7 bases and J by 7 bases, with 11 bases between them. The CDR3 totals 11 residues. The CDR3: CSATGLNEQFF. Here the CDR3 DNA reads TGCAGCGCGACAGGCTTAAATGAGCAGTTCTTC.

This chain joins TRBV10-3 and TRBJ2-7; maybe TRBD1 (5 bases). V lost 3 bases, J lost 4 bases, and 13 bases lay in between. Germline V gene sequence: CDR1 ENHRY, CDR2 SYGVKD. This CDR3 has 14 amino acids. For the CDR3, the DNA is TGTGCCATCAGTGATCCTACAGGTATTTACGAGCAGTACTTC. Its protein product is CAISDPTGIYEQYF.

This chain joins TRBV15 and TRBJ2-5; D may be TRBD2 (5 bases). Germline values: CDR1 LNHNV, CDR2 YYDKDF (reference sequence). The CDR3 has 12 amino acids. V shed 0 bases and J shed 9 bases, with 8 bases lying between them. Written as DNA, the CDR3 is TGTGCCACCAGCAGAGATACGGGGTCCCAGTACTTC. Translated, it gives CATSRDTGSQYF.

V is TRBV4-3 and J is TRBJ2-2; 9 bases map to TRBD1. Per germline, CDR1 LGHNA and CDR2 YSLEER. The V and J ends lost 4 bases and 9 bases, in that order; junction bases with no gene match: 3. This CDR3 is built from 13 residues. DNA of the CDR3: TGCGCCAGCAGCCCAACAGGGGGCAGGGAGCTGTTTTTT. Residues: CASSPTGGRELFF.

This sequence joins TRBV5-4 and TRBJ2-2, with 8 positions matching TRBD2. Germline lookup yields CDR1 SGHNT and CDR2 YYREEE (reference sequence). The V gene end was trimmed by 4 bases and the J gene end by 1 base; junction bases not matched to a gene: 6. CDR3 size: 16 residues. The CDR3: CASSPNAGGNTGELFF. Written as DNA, the CDR3 is TGTGCCAGCAGCCCTAATGCGGGGGGGAACACCGGGGAGCTGTTTTTT.

The chain recombines TRBV6-6 with TRBJ1-4, with a possible D match to TRBD1 (6 bases). Between the trimmed V and J ends, which lost 7 bases and 7 bases, there was a span of 19 bases. Looked up from germline, CDR1 is MNHNY and CDR2 is SVGAGI (reference sequence). The CDR3 extends over 15 amino acids. Written as DNA, the CDR3 is TGTGCCAGCACCCAAGTTGGGAGGGGGAGTGAAAAACTGTTTTTT. It yields the protein CASTQVGRGSEKLFF.

The chain carries TRBV5-6 and TRBJ1-2; maybe TRBD1 (6 bases). Per the germline V gene, CDR1 is SGHDT and CDR2 is YYEEEE. V lost 7 bases and J lost 0, with 16 bases in between. This CDR3 spans 15 amino acids. CDR3 sequence (DNA): TGTGCCAGCCAACAGGGCCTAGTAGCTAACTATGGCTACACCTTC. It is translated as CASQQGLVANYGYTF.

The chain links TRBV5-1 to TRBJ1-1, with TRBD1 matching over 8 bases. V lost 3 bases, J lost 8 bases, and 12 bases stayed unmatched. This CDR3 has 15 residues. Germline loops: CDR1 SGHRS, CDR2 YFSETQ. The CDR3 DNA follows: TGCGCCAGCAGCTGGGGACAGGCGCCGGGTCACGAAGCTTTCTTT. Amino acid sequence: CASSWGQAPGHEAFF.

This clone was detected many times. The chain joins TRBV4-1 to TRBJ1-5, with a possible D match to TRBD1 (5 bases). V gave up 3 bases and J gave up 4 bases, with 10 bases separating them. CDR1 MGHRA and CDR2 YSYEKL come from the germline V gene. There are 14 residues in the CDR3. This CDR3 is CASSQAGRNQPQHF. The CDR3 DNA reads TGCGCCAGCAGCCAGGCAGGGAGGAATCAGCCCCAGCATTTT.

This clone came up once. The chain employs TRBV2 and TRBJ2-7; 9 nucleotides line up with TRBD1. The V segment lost 6 bases and the J segment 7 bases; nucleotides outside the gene matches: 13. The CDR3 sequence is 15 residues long. Germline lookup yields CDR1 SNHLY and CDR2 FYNNEI. CDR3 region: CASRLTTGTGREQYF. CDR3 bases: TGTGCCAGCAGACTTACAACCGGGACAGGGAGAGAGCAGTACTTC.

A note on this clone: One end of the junction varies from germline; a read error may be responsible. The rearrangement joins TRBV6-1 to TRBJ1-3, with a weak D call TRBD1 (5 bases). Germline CDR1 is MNHNS and CDR2 is SASEGT. The CDR3 covers 16 residues. As DNA, the CDR3 is TGTGCCAGCAGTGCCTACTCAGGGTCTGGTGGAGACACCATATATTTT. Translated, it gives CASSAYSGSGGDTIYF.

This clone occurred once. The chain couples TRBV4-2 to TRBJ2-7; 10 bases fit TRBD1. Trimming cost V 2 bases and J 2 bases; bases outside gene matches: 3. The length of the CDR3 is 15 residues. CDR1 and CDR2 (germline): LGHNA, YNFKEQ. Written as DNA, the CDR3 is TGTGCCAGCAGCCAACCCGGGACAGGGGCCTACGAGCAGTACTTC. This sequence encodes CASSQPGTGAYEQYF.

The chain carries TRBV6-5 and TRBJ2-1; tentative D call: TRBD2 (6 bases). Germline V gene lookup returns CDR1 MNHEY and CDR2 SVGAGI. The CDR3 has 12 amino acids. V lost 6 bases and J lost 10, with 13 bases in between. The CDR3 spells CASRPLRGEQFF. The CDR3 DNA reads TGTGCCAGCAGACCACTTCGGGGGGAGCAGTTCTTC.

This chain uses TRBV2 with TRBJ1-6, with D tentatively TRBD1 (5 bases). The germline V and J ends were trimmed by 10 bases and 7 bases, with 17 bases remaining between them. The CDR3 is made up of 14 amino acids. Germline-derived CDR1 and CDR2 are SNHLY and FYNNEI. In DNA, the CDR3 is TGTGCCAAAACCCAACGGACACAGAATTCACCCCTCCACTTT. Amino acid sequence: CAKTQRTQNSPLHF.

This chain joins TRBV11-2 and TRBJ2-2; tentative D call: TRBD1 (5 bases). Deletions cut 9 bases from V and 1 base from J, with 12 bases between. The CDR3 is 14 amino acids. CDR1 is SGHAT, CDR2 FQNNGV, per germline. CDR3 loop: CASTPGMNTGELFF. The CDR3 region has the DNA TGTGCCAGTACCCCAGGGATGAACACCGGGGAGCTGTTTTTT.

The CDR3 reads CASRTGGRGYTF. DNA for the CDR3: TGTGCCAGCAGGACAGGGGGAAGGGGCTACACCTTC. The rearrangement uses TRBV28 and TRBJ1-2, with TRBD1 matching 9 bases. Unmatched junction bases numbered 4, after V lost 6 bases and J lost 8 bases. From germline, CDR1 is MDHEN and CDR2 SYDVKM. The CDR3 sequence is 12 residues long.

In its sample, this clone was seen once. V usage is TRBV3-1 (or the pseudogene TRBV3-2) and J usage is TRBJ2-7; TRBD2 agrees at 7 bases. There are 13 residues in the CDR3. Germline V gene data show CDR1 as LGHDT and CDR2 as YNNKEL (reference sequence). The J segment lost 7 bases and the V segment lost 2 bases, leaving 5 bases of the junction unmatched. CDR3 region: CASSQWPGGEQYF. The CDR3 nucleotides read TGTGCCAGCAGCCAATGGCCGGGGGGAGAGCAGTACTTC.